This T cell receptor beta chain was sequenced in a study of tumor and adjacent non-tumor tissue in lung cancer. Three rounds of nested PCR, following a modified ARM-PCR protocol, produced the TCRbeta library. MiXCR was run by TCRdb on the multiplex PCR reads, yielding one entry per CDR3 protein. In the table there are tens of thousands of distinct CDR3 sequences, roughly 70% of which are singletons. CDR3 length equals 14 residues. With V trimmed by 10 bases and J by 3 bases, 6 bases remained unmatched. Per germline, CDR1 MNHEY and CDR2 SVGEGT. No cell sorting was done before RNA was extracted from the tissue.

The chain employs TRBV6-2 or TRBV6-3 and TRBJ2-1; TRBD2 matches at 10 bases. Sequenced input: lung tumor tissue. This TCR was sampled from a man in his 60s with non-small cell lung cancer. CDR3 region: CATWLAGDYNEQFF. The CDR3 bases are TGTGCCACCTGGCTAGCGGGAGACTACAATGAGCAGTTCTTC.